This TCR beta chain was found in a study of cytomegalovirus exposure and HLA in healthy donors. The overall study: The study's early data release held tens of millions of unique TCRs from HLA-typed donors. Study outcomes and limitations: An analysis that came later showed most CMV-associated TCR beta chains appearing HLA-restricted.

The PCR was carried out with 60 Vbeta primers and 13 Jbeta primers. Here immunoSEQ multiplex PCR was the method, and the copy in TCRdb shows in-frame clones only, minus some. The sample lists approximately 100,000 clones; 75% were seen once. A note on this clone: Its antigen is currently unknown.

This CDR3 comprises 16 residues. Trimming took 3 bases from V and 3 from J, leaving 14 bases between them. From germline, CDR1 is MNHEY and CDR2 SVGAGI. The chain links TRBV6-5 to TRBJ1-4; possibly TRBD1 for D (6 bases). Source material: PBMCs. The clonotype was recovered from a male donor in good health and CMV-seropositive. The CDR3 bases are TGTGCCAGCAGTTATTCCCAGGGGTCTGCTAATGAAAAACTGTTTTTT. Encoded protein: CASSYSQGSANEKLFF.